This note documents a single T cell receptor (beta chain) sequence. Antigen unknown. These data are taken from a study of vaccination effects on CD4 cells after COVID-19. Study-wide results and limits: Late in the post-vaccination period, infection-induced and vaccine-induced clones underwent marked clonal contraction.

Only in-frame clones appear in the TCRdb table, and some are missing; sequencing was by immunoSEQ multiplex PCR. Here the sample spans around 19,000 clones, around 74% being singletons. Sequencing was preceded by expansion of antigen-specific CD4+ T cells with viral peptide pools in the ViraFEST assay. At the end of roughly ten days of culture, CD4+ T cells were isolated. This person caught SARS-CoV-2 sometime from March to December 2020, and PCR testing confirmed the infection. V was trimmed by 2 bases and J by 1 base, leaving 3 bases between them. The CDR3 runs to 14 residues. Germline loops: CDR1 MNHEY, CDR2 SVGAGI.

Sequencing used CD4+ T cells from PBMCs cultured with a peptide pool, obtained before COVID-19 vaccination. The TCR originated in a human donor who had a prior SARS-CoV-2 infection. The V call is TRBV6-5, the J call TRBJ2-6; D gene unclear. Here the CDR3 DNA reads TGTGCCAGCAGTTACGGTTCTGGGGCCAACGTCCTGACTTTC. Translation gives CASSYGSGANVLTF.